These T cell receptor beta chains were read from a single sample in a study of shared clonotypes between healthy human individuals. Assay used: immunoSEQ multiplex PCR; TCRdb lists only in-frame clones, some missing. This sample yields approximately 2.4 million clones, of which about 94% are seen a single time; 0.1% to 0.15% belongs to the top ten. The sample was naive CD4+ T cells sorted from blood. Receptors originate from a man aged 18 to 29 in good health. CDR3s include the opening cysteine and the closing phenylalanine or tryptophan. Size is omitted from some rows. Given values are once, few, many or a class for expanded clones.

>TRBJ2-7|NA|TRBV7-2
CASSSGVPSGRGAPYEQYF
>TRBJ1-4|once|TRBV28
CASTEGGTGGEKLFF
>TRBJ2-5|NA|TRBV5-1
CASSETSGGETQYF
>TRBJ1-3|NA|TRBV5-1
CASSLVGYSGNTIYF
>TRBJ1-2|NA|TRBV7-2
CASSLDGTKNYGYTF
>TRBJ1-1|NA|TRBV7-2
CASSLTGAEAFF
>TRBJ1-2|once|TRBV9
CASSVDFPGDGYTF
>TRBJ2-3|NA|TRBV7-9
CASSLALGYNTDTQYF
>TRBJ2-7|NA|TRBV9
CASSTHSGTSGSSLNF
>TRBJ1-1|NA|TRBV28
CASSFGGWGAFF
>TRBJ2-7|NA|TRBV5-6
CASSLEVYEQYF
>TRBJ2-7|NA|TRBV6-1
CASSVTSGGTYEQYF
>TRBJ1-2|few|TRBV27
CASSRTQGPVYGYTF
>TRBJ2-7|NA|TRBV5-1
CASSLGDIFSYEQYF
>TRBJ2-3|once|TRBV12-5
CASGLVLTPRADLRGTDTQYF
>TRBJ1-2|NA|TRBV2
CASSPDSGSYGYTF
>TRBJ1-1|NA|TRBV25-1
CASSDRGAGDTEAFF
>TRBJ1-1|NA|TRBV5-1
CASSLGDSPNTEAFF